This entry lists 3 T cell receptor beta chains sequenced from one sample in a study of T cells in localized non-small cell lung cancer. Data came from immunoSEQ multiplex PCR; TCRdb stores just in-frame clones and leaves some out. The data show approximately 41,000 clones, 90% to 95% seen once. The sample was PBMCs, taken before any cancer treatment. Receptors originate from a woman aged 35 to 69 with stage II lung adenocarcinoma.

The J gene is TRBJ1-2, the V gene TRBV5-6, with TRBD1 matching over 9 bases. The ends lost 5 bases at V and 7 bases at J; junction bases unmatched: 15. The germline V gene encodes CDR1 SGHDT and CDR2 YYEEEE. The CDR3 is 16 amino acids. The CDR3 sequence: CASSFRTRTGAVGYTF. The CDR3 DNA reads TGTGCCAGCAGTTTTCGTACTCGGACAGGGGCGGTTGGCTACACCTTC.

The rearrangement links TRBV15 to TRBJ1-2; 8 bases are shared with TRBD1. The CDR3 consists of 13 residues. J lost 6 bases, V lost 0 bases, and 0 bases had no gene match. Germline-derived CDR1 and CDR2 are LNHNV and YYDKDF (reference sequence). The CDR3 loop is CATSREDRDGYTF. CDR3 sequence (DNA): TGTGCCACCAGCAGAGAGGACAGGGATGGCTACACCTTC.

This clone was detected only once. V is TRBV5-6 and J is TRBJ2-5; D perhaps matches TRBD2 (6 bases). The germline V gene encodes CDR1 SGHDT and CDR2 YYEEEE. The CDR3 sequence is 14 residues long. V shed 1 base and J shed 3 bases, with 10 bases lying between them. CDR3: CASSLLWGEETQYF. CDR3 nucleotide sequence: TGTGCCAGCAGCTTGCTTTGGGGGGAAGAGACCCAGTACTTC.